This TCR beta chain was sequenced in a study of blood T cell repertoires in COVID-19. Study context: The United States, Italy and Spain were the sources of the acute and convalescent COVID-19 samples. In each case, the material was cDNA or gDNA derived from T cells, B-cell-depleted T cells, or PBMCs.

Original methodology: Nucleated cell number was recorded as an estimate derived from reference gene primer amplification. Sequencing was performed with immunoSEQ multiplex PCR; in TCRdb, only in-frame clones are kept and a portion is missing. The DNA was the basis for D and trimming; V, J and clone size are from that table. The sample records approximately 97,000 clones, about 91% being singletons. V lost 3 bases and J lost 6, with 12 bases in between. The CDR3 runs 14 residues. Per germline, CDR1 SGDLS and CDR2 YYNGEE. The table lists this clone with a count of one. This sequence originates from a young man with acute or convalescent COVID-19. This chain connects TRBV9 to TRBJ2-2; D remains unclear. Sequenced: peripheral blood. The DNA for the CDR3 is TGTGCCAGCAGCGGGGCAGCTTGGGCCGGGGAGCTGTTTTTT. Protein: CASSGAAWAGELFF.